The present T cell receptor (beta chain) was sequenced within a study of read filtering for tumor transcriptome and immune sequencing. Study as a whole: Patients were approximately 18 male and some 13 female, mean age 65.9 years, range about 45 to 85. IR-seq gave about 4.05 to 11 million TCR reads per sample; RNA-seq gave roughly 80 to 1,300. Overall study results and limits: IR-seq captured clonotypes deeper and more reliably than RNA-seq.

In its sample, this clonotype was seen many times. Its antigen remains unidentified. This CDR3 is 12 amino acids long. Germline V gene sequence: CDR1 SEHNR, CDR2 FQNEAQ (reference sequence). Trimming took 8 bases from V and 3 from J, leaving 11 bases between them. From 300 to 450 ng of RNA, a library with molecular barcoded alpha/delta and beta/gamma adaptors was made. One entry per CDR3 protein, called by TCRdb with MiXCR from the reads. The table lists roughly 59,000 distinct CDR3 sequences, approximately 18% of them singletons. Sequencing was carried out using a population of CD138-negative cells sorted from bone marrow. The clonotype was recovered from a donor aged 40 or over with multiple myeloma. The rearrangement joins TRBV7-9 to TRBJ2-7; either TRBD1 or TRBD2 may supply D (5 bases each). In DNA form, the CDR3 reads TGTGCCAGCTGGGACGGAGGCTACGAGCAGTACTTC. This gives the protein CASWDGGYEQYF.